This entry lists 29 T cell receptor beta chains sequenced from one sample in a study of shared clonotypes between healthy human individuals. Produced via immunoSEQ multiplex PCR; TCRdb's table is partial and in-frame only. The repertoire holds approximately 710,000 clones, with roughly 87% as singletons. The material sequenced was memory CD8+ T cells from PBMCs. Subset reported: CD45RO+ cells pooled with CCR7-negative TemRA cells. Every receptor here comes from a young man in good health. Some clones in this sample may be carry-over from other donors' samples.

The chain couples TRBV28 to TRBJ2-7, with D possibly TRBD2 on 5 matching bases. Trimming pared 2 bases from V and 5 bases from J, leaving 13 bases between. The CDR3 spans 14 residues. CDR1 and CDR2 from the germline V gene are MDHEN and SYDVKM. This CDR3 is CASSLRGFSHEQYF. Written as DNA, the CDR3 is TGTGCCAGCAGTTTACGGGGATTCAGCCACGAGCAGTACTTC.

In this sample, this clone turned up once. Other DNA variants within this sample encode the same CDR3. The chain uses TRBV5-6 and TRBJ2-2; D is unresolved. The CDR3 is 12 residues long. From germline, CDR1 is SGHDT and CDR2 YYEEEE. V dropped 2 bases and J dropped 6 bases, with 5 bases sitting between them. The CDR3: CASSFRSGELFF. The DNA for the CDR3 is TGTGCCAGCAGCTTTCGGTCCGGGGAGCTGTTTTTT.

This clone has a single count. The rearrangement joins TRBV5-1 to TRBJ2-2; D is ambiguous. Trimming removed 4 bases from V and 4 bases from J, with 14 bases in between. The CDR3 is 15 amino acids. Per the germline V gene, CDR1 is SGHRS and CDR2 is YFSETQ. This chain's CDR3 is CASSGTPTGTGELFF. As DNA, the CDR3 is TGCGCCAGCAGCGGTACGCCTACTGGCACCGGGGAGCTGTTTTTT.

This clone was observed a handful of times. The J gene is TRBJ1-5, the V gene TRBV9; D perhaps matches TRBD1 (5 bases). The CDR3 contains 14 residues. V was trimmed by 4 bases and J by 5 bases, leaving 13 bases between them. Germline lookup yields CDR1 SGDLS and CDR2 YYNGEE. CDR3 amino acids: CASSPGGAHQPQHF. For the CDR3, the DNA is TGTGCCAGCAGCCCTGGGGGAGCACATCAGCCCCAGCATTTT.

V gene TRBV4-1 combines with J gene TRBJ2-3, with 9 positions matching TRBD2. This CDR3 has 14 amino acids. CDR1 and CDR2 from the germline V gene are MGHRA and YSYEKL. After removal of 1 base from V and 8 bases from J, the junction contained 4 bases not matched to a gene. CDR3 nucleotide sequence: TGCGCCAGCAGCCAAGGTGGCGGGAGGGGTACGCAGTATTTT. It encodes CASSQGGGRGTQYF.

This clone was recorded once. V is TRBV27 and J is TRBJ1-2, with D tentatively TRBD1 (6 bases). The CDR3 is 14 residues long. The germline V gene has CDR1 MNHEY and CDR2 SMNVEV (reference sequence). V was pared by 3 bases and J by 5 bases, with 13 bases between. The CDR3 sequence: CASSFRGGDYGYTF. The CDR3 bases are TGTGCCAGCAGTTTCAGGGGCGGGGATTATGGCTACACCTTC.

The chain is built from TRBV29-1 and TRBJ2-7; D call uncertain. V dropped 0 bases and J dropped 3 bases, with 3 bases sitting between them. Germline CDR1 is SQVTM and CDR2 is ANQGSEA. The CDR3 runs to 11 residues. CDR3 sequence: CSVEEFYEQYF. Written as DNA, the CDR3 is TGCAGCGTTGAAGAGTTCTACGAGCAGTACTTC.

The V and J genes are TRBV27 and TRBJ1-2; a possible D gene is TRBD1 (6 bases). Trimming took 6 bases from V and 6 from J, leaving 26 bases between them. The CDR3 loop spans 17 amino acids. The germline V gene encodes CDR1 MNHEY and CDR2 SMNVEV (reference sequence). CDR3 DNA sequence: TGTGCCAGCAGCCGAATCTACCGGCGGTTAGGGGGGGATGGCTACACCTTC. Its protein is CASSRIYRRLGGDGYTF.

This chain links TRBV27 with TRBJ2-1, with 7 bases that match TRBD2. The V gene end was trimmed by 1 base and the J gene end by 8 bases; junction bases not matched to a gene: 8. CDR1 is MNHEY, CDR2 SMNVEV, per germline (reference sequence). The CDR3 has 15 residues. In nucleotides, the CDR3 is TGTGCCAGCAGTTTATATGGCGGGACTATGGATGAGCAGTTCTTC. Translating gives CASSLYGGTMDEQFF.

The rearrangement uses TRBV6-1 and TRBJ2-7; 9 bases are a match to TRBD1. In germline, CDR1 is MNHNS, CDR2 SASEGT. Unmatched junction bases numbered 15, after V lost 2 bases and J lost 7 bases. The CDR3 contains 17 residues. CDR3 residues: CASSELHTGTGPFEQYF. CDR3 nucleotides: TGTGCCAGCAGTGAACTCCACACCGGGACAGGGCCTTTTGAGCAGTACTTC.

The chain uses TRBV4-1 and TRBJ2-5; 14 bases line up with TRBD2. The CDR3 loop spans 18 amino acids. Germline values: CDR1 MGHRA, CDR2 YSYEKL. With V trimmed by 1 base and J by 4 bases, 8 bases remained unmatched. CDR3 coding DNA: TGCGCCAGCAGCCAAGCTAGGGGGACTAGCGGGAGTCGAGAGACCCAGTACTTC. It translates to CASSQARGTSGSRETQYF.

The chain joins TRBV18 to TRBJ2-7; D is undetermined. Germline CDR1 and CDR2: KGHSH and LQKENI. The V gene lost 3 bases and the J gene lost 2 bases, with 20 bases spanning the gap. This CDR3 comprises 17 residues. CDR3 nucleotide sequence: TGTGCCAGCTCACCCCTAACCCTGGACCGCAACCCCTACGAGCAGTACTTC. As protein: CASSPLTLDRNPYEQYF.

The count of this clone is one. The chain combines TRBV6-5 with TRBJ2-6, with 7 bases matching TRBD1. The CDR3 contains 15 residues. V shed 10 bases and J 0 bases; nucleotides not matched to a gene: 6. In germline, CDR1 is MNHEY, CDR2 SVGAGI. The CDR3 spells CATGTESSGANVLTF. Here the CDR3 DNA reads TGTGCCACCGGGACAGAGAGCTCTGGGGCCAACGTCCTGACTTTC.

The V gene is TRBV27, the J gene TRBJ1-1, with D tentatively TRBD1 (6 bases). The CDR3 totals 14 residues. Germline V lookup: CDR1 MNHEY, CDR2 SMNVEV (reference sequence). The V and J ends lost 5 bases and 7 bases respectively, with 17 bases between them. The CDR3 coding sequence is TGTGCCAGCAGTCCCCTGGGGGGGGGCAGTGAAGCTTTCTTT. Amino acids: CASSPLGGGSEAFF.

The chain uses TRBV10-3 and TRBJ2-3; D remains unclear. This CDR3 has 13 amino acids. Germline lookup yields CDR1 ENHRY and CDR2 SYGVKD. Trimming took 7 bases from V and 6 from J, leaving 14 bases between them. CDR3 DNA sequence: TGTGCCATCACGGTTGACCTATTGGATACGCAGTATTTT. Protein sequence: CAITVDLLDTQYF.

DNA for the CDR3: TGCAGCGTTGAGACAGGGTACGGTGGAGGCTACACCTTC. Protein sequence: CSVETGYGGGYTF. The rearrangement joins TRBV29-1 to TRBJ1-2; 7 nucleotides match TRBD1. Germline CDR1 SQVTM, CDR2 ANQGSEA. This CDR3 region has 13 residues. Losses at the gene ends were 3 bases for V and 8 bases for J; bases not matched to a gene: 9. Full variable domain (missing parts from reference TRBV29-1 and TRBJ1-2): SAVISQKPSRDICQRGTSLTIQCQVDSQVTMMFWYRQQPGQSLTLIATANQGSEATYESGFVIDKFPISRPNLTFSTLTVSNMSPEDSSIYLCSVETGYGGGYTFGSGTRLTVV.

The chain employs TRBV29-1 and TRBJ1-2; TRBD1 is a possible D gene (5 bases). From germline, CDR1 is SQVTM and CDR2 ANQGSEA. V was shortened by 7 bases and J by 6 bases, with 9 bases between the two germline ends. CDR3 length: 10 residues. CDR3 sequence (DNA): TGCAGCGCATGGGGGGATGGCTACACCTTC. It is translated as CSAWGDGYTF.

The V gene is TRBV19, the J gene TRBJ2-7, with 9 bases identical to TRBD2. Germline V gene lookup returns CDR1 LNHDA and CDR2 SQIVND (reference sequence). Germline trimming cut 5 bases from V and 7 bases from J; bases unmatched to any gene: 9. This CDR3 region has 14 residues. CDR3 residues: CASSWSGGYREQYF. DNA for the CDR3: TGTGCCAGTAGTTGGAGCGGGGGGTATCGTGAGCAGTACTTC.

This clone appeared a single time. J is TRBJ2-3 and V is TRBV12-5; TRBD2 agrees at 14 bases. CDR3 length equals 21 residues. The V gene end was trimmed by 0 bases and the J gene end by 2 bases; junction bases not matched to a gene: 13. Germline CDR1 is LGHNT and CDR2 is FRNRAP. DNA of the CDR3: TGTGCTAGTGGTTTGGTACTCGTGGGACAGGGACTAGCGGGAGACACAGATACGCAGTATTTT. Protein: CASGLVLVGQGLAGDTDTQYF. The full variable domain, its missing parts supplied by reference TRBV12-5 and TRBJ2-3, is DARVTQTPRHKVTEMGQEVTMRCQPILGHNTVFWYRQTMMQGLELLAYFRNRAPLDDSGMPKDRFSAEMPDATLATLKIQPSEPRDSAVYFCASGLVLVGQGLAGDTDTQYFGPGTRLTVL.

The chain recombines TRBV28 with TRBJ2-7, with D maybe TRBD1 (5 bases). Looked up from germline, CDR1 is MDHEN and CDR2 is SYDVKM. The CDR3 loop spans 17 amino acids. Trimming left V 6 bases short and J 7 bases short, with 28 bases between. The CDR3 loop is CASSLGSGWLLSSEQYF. The CDR3 coding sequence is TGTGCCAGCAGCCTAGGGTCAGGGTGGTTACTCTCTTCGGAGCAGTACTTC. Full variable domain (outside the CDR3, taken from reference TRBV28 and TRBJ2-7): DVKVTQSSRYLVKRTGEKVFLECVQDMDHENMFWYRQDPGLGLRLIYFSYDVKMKEKGDIPEGYSVSREKKERFSLILESASTNQTSMYLCASSLGSGWLLSSEQYFGPGTRLTVT.

This chain links TRBV4-3 with TRBJ1-2, with a possible D match to TRBD1 (6 bases). The germline V gene has CDR1 LGHNA and CDR2 YSLEER. The CDR3 sequence is 15 residues long. V lost 1 base, J lost 5 bases, and 14 bases lay in between. CDR3 sequence: CASSQVGRTDYGYTF. In DNA form, the CDR3 reads TGCGCCAGCAGCCAAGTTGGCAGGACAGATTATGGCTACACCTTC.

The chain has TRBV28 and TRBJ1-2, with D unclear. The germline V gene has CDR1 MDHEN and CDR2 SYDVKM. Trimming took off 2 bases at V and 8 bases at J, with 15 bases between the two ends. This CDR3 is 14 amino acids long. The CDR3 region is CASSLKVWAEGYTF. CDR3 in DNA: TGTGCCAGCAGTTTAAAAGTCTGGGCGGAGGGCTACACCTTC.

V and J are TRBV11-2 and TRBJ2-4; the match to TRBD1 covers 9 bases. Trimming at V came to 7 bases and at J to 9 bases, leaving 10 bases not matched to a gene. The CDR3 sequence is 14 residues long. Germline V lookup: CDR1 SGHAT, CDR2 FQNNGV. The chain's CDR3 is CASNPPGQGSIQYF. The CDR3 nucleotides read TGTGCCAGCAACCCCCCGGGACAGGGTAGCATTCAGTACTTC.

The chain has TRBV9 and TRBJ2-2; D is ambiguous. The CDR3 sequence is 13 residues long. Trimming removed 2 bases at V and 10 bases at J, with 12 bases between. Germline V lookup: CDR1 SGDLS, CDR2 YYNGEE. CDR3 in amino acids: CASSVPRDEELFF. In DNA, the CDR3 is TGTGCCAGCAGCGTCCCTCGAGATGAGGAGCTGTTTTTT.

V gene TRBV6-6 combines with J gene TRBJ2-1, with D possibly TRBD1 on 5 matching bases. The CDR3 sequence is 15 residues long. V lost 4 bases and J lost 0, with 10 bases in between. Germline lookup yields CDR1 MNHNY and CDR2 SVGAGI (reference sequence). The CDR3: CASSWTPSSYNEQFF. The CDR3 coding sequence is TGTGCCAGCAGTTGGACACCGTCCTCCTACAATGAGCAGTTCTTC.

This clone was seen only once. The chain recombines TRBV27 with TRBJ2-5, with TRBD2 as a possible D gene (5 bases). The CDR3 consists of 14 residues. The germline CDR1 and CDR2 sequences are MNHEY and SMNVEV (reference sequence). Deletions cut 2 bases from V and 11 bases from J, with 18 bases between. The CDR3 sequence is CASSLRRTAEEQYF. The CDR3 nucleotides are TGTGCCAGCAGTTTACGGCGGACTGCTGAGGAGCAGTACTTC.

The V and J genes are TRBV7-9 and TRBJ1-5; a weak D match, TRBD1 (5 bases). The CDR3 is 14 residues long. Trimming removed 4 bases at V and 1 base at J, with 8 bases between. Germline V gene lookup returns CDR1 SEHNR and CDR2 FQNEAQ (reference sequence). The CDR3 bases are TGTGCCAGCAGCTCCCAGGGCAGCAATCAGCCCCAGCATTTT. This encodes CASSSQGSNQPQHF.

The rearrangement links TRBV7-9 to TRBJ2-7; no definite D call. Trimming shortened V by 5 bases and J by 6 bases, and 11 bases separated the two germline ends. The germline V gene has CDR1 SEHNR and CDR2 FQNEAQ (reference sequence). CDR3 length: 12 amino acids. The CDR3, as DNA: TGTGCCAGCAGCCTCGGATCGGGCGAGCAGTACTTC. This codes for CASSLGSGEQYF.

The sample holds one count of this clone. The chain combines TRBV27 with TRBJ2-3; 10 nucleotides line up with TRBD2. Trimming removed 0 bases from V and 2 bases from J; junction bases left unmatched: 5. Germline V gives CDR1 MNHEY, CDR2 SMNVEV (reference sequence). The CDR3 is 17 amino acids. The CDR3 DNA is TGTGCCAGCAGTTTATCCGGCCTAGCGGGAGACACAGATACGCAGTATTTT. Translating it yields CASSLSGLAGDTDTQYF.